The clone carrying this T cell receptor (beta chain) was observed a single time. Antigen unknown. This sample stems from a study of monozygotic twins with cystic fibrosis. Study-wide background: Libraries were built from 3 to 3.5 micrograms of fragmented DNA using about 15 PCR cycles. Study-wide points: No link emerged between shared CDR3 counts and age, concordance or severity. The repertoire was suggested to be naive-dominated, clonality median approximately 0.0098. Monozygotic CF twin pairs shared significantly more nucleotide-identical clonotypes than unrelated CF individuals did.

CDR1 is MNHNY, CDR2 SVGAGI, per germline (reference sequence). The CDR3 is 13 amino acids. Trimming stripped 8 bases from V and 8 bases from J, with 15 bases between. The repertoire was sequenced with immunoSEQ multiplex PCR; TCRdb's copy has only in-frame clones and lacks some. This sample has tens of thousands of clones, with about 80% found just once. The sequenced sample consisted of blood. This receptor was identified in a girl aged 2-15 years with cystic fibrosis. The chain carries TRBV6-6 and TRBJ1-4, with D unclear. The CDR3 coding sequence is TGTGCCAGCTACAGAACCGGCGTCGAAAAACTGTTTTTT. Translated: CASYRTGVEKLFF.